A selection of T cell receptor beta chains follows, all from one sample in a study of T-cell memory formation after mild COVID-19. A single record per CDR3 protein comes from TCRdb applying MiXCR to the 5' RACE reads. The sample shows hundreds of thousands of distinct CDR3 sequences, approximately 20% of them seen only once. The specimen was PBMCs or a T cell subset sorted from them (not recorded which). All receptors come from an adult woman who had mild COVID-19 (a few samples of this study predate the infection). Cell type and time point are not known. CDR3s include the opening cysteine and the closing phenylalanine or tryptophan. A D gene is named only where the DNA matches it firmly. Size is omitted from some rows. Given values are once, few, many or a class for expanded clones.

d_call	clone_size	v_call	j_call	cdr3_nt	cdr3_aa
.	.	TRBV27	TRBJ2-7	TGTGCCAGCAGTCATCAGGGGGGCGAGCAGTACTTC	CASSHQGGEQYF
.	few	TRBV24-1	TRBJ2-5	TGTGCCACCAGTGATCCAGGTGGACCCCAAGAGACCCAGTACTTC	CATSDPGGPQETQYF
.	.	TRBV12-3/TRBV12-4	TRBJ2-5	TGTGCCAGCAAGGGCAGGGCTTCCCAAGAGACCCAGTACTTC	CASKGRASQETQYF
.	few	TRBV29-1	TRBJ1-2	TGCAGCGTGAAGAAAAACAGCGATGGCTACACCTTC	CSVKKNSDGYTF
TRBD2	few	TRBV24-1	TRBJ2-3	TGTGCCACCAGTGAACCAGCGGGGGGTCCCTCCCATACGCAGTATTTT	CATSEPAGGPSHTQYF
TRBD2	few	TRBV2	TRBJ2-2	TGTGCCAGCAGTGAAAGGGCGCGGGGGGCGAACGGGGAGCTGTTTTTT	CASSERARGANGELFF
TRBD1	.	TRBV7-9	TRBJ1-5	TGTGCCAGCAGCGGAACAGGGGTCAATCAGCCCCAGCATTTT	CASSGTGVNQPQHF
.	few	TRBV5-1	TRBJ2-7	TGCGCCAGCAGCGGGGGACCAGGGGGGAATATCGACGAGCAGTACTTC	CASSGGPGGNIDEQYF
.	.	TRBV7-6	TRBJ2-1	TGTGCCAGCAGCTGGGCCGGGAGCTCCTACAATGAGCAGTTCTTC	CASSWAGSSYNEQFF
TRBD1	few	TRBV15	TRBJ1-5	TGTGCCACCAGCAGACGGACAGGGCATGAAGATCAGCCCCAGCATTTT	CATSRRTGHEDQPQHF
.	.	TRBV18	TRBJ2-7	TGTGCCAGCTCACCAGGGATTGTCTCCTACGAGCAGTACTTC	CASSPGIVSYEQYF
TRBD2	once	TRBV19	TRBJ2-5	TGTGCCAGTAGTAGGACTAGCGGAATACAAGAGACCCAGTACTTC	CASSRTSGIQETQYF
TRBD1	.	TRBV7-2	TRBJ1-5	TGTGCCAGCAGCATAGGGGACAGGGGGCCGAATCAGCCCCAGCATTTT	CASSIGDRGPNQPQHF
TRBD2	.	TRBV27	TRBJ2-5	TGTGCCAGCAGACTAGCGGGGGTGGAGACCCAGTACTTC	CASRLAGVETQYF
TRBD2	few	TRBV7-8	TRBJ2-1	TGTGCCAGCAGCCTGGTGTCCGGGACTAGCGGGCGGTACAATGAGCAGTTCTTC	CASSLVSGTSGRYNEQFF
.	few	TRBV12-3/TRBV12-4	TRBJ2-7	TGTGCCAGCACCGCCGCGGGGGCGACCTACGAGCAGTACTTC	CASTAAGATYEQYF
.	many	TRBV20-1	TRBJ2-2	TGCAGTGCTAGGGGTATTGGGGGCAAAGCCGGGGAGCTGTTTTTT	CSARGIGGKAGELFF
.	.	TRBV19	TRBJ1-4	TGTGCCACTCAACAGGGTTTTACTGAAAAACTGTTTTTT	CATQQGFTEKLFF
.	.	TRBV12-3/TRBV12-4	TRBJ1-1	TGTGCCAGCAGCCTCGTGGGGGTAGGCACTGAAGCTTTCTTT	CASSLVGVGTEAFF
.	few	TRBV6-5	TRBJ2-4	TGTGCCAGCCGAATCAACATTCAGTACTTC	CASRINIQYF
TRBD2	once	TRBV7-8	TRBJ2-5	TGTGCCAGCAGCTTAGAACTAGCGGGGGCGACCCAAGAGACCCAGTACTTC	CASSLELAGATQETQYF
.	.	TRBV3-1	TRBJ2-2	TGTGCCAGCAGCCCGTTCGGAACCGGGGAGCTGTTTTTT	CASSPFGTGELFF
TRBD2	.	TRBV3-1	TRBJ2-5	TGTGCCGTCAGGCGACTAGCGACCTCTGGGGAGACCCAGTACTTC	CAVRRLATSGETQYF
TRBD1	.	TRBV7-9	TRBJ2-2	TGTGCCAGCAGCTTAAGCCCCCGGGACAGACAGATTAACACCGGGGAGCTGTTTTTT	CASSLSPRDRQINTGELFF
TRBD1	few	TRBV2	TRBJ2-4	TGTGCCAGCACACCGGACAGGGCGATTTCAGCCAAAAACATTCAGTACTTC	CASTPDRAISAKNIQYF
.	.	TRBV7-8	TRBJ2-5	TGTGCCAGCAGCTTAGAGGAGGGCCGGATCGCCCAGTACTTC	CASSLEEGRIAQYF
.	.	TRBV27	TRBJ2-6	TGTGCCAGCAGTTTTCTCTTCCAGCTCTCTGGGGCCAACGTCCTGACTTTC	CASSFLFQLSGANVLTF
.	few	TRBV4-3	TRBJ2-7	TGCGCCAGCAGCCAAGATGAACAGTACGAGCAGTACTTC	CASSQDEQYEQYF
.	few	TRBV9	TRBJ2-5	TGTGCCAGCAGCCTATCTATGACAGGACAGACCCAGTACTTC	CASSLSMTGQTQYF
TRBD2	.	TRBV12-3/TRBV12-4	TRBJ2-1	TGTGCCAGCAGTTGGCGGGAGGCTTCGGGGAACAATGAGCAGTTCTTC	CASSWREASGNNEQFF
.	.	TRBV7-2	TRBJ2-1	TGTGCCAGCAGCTTAGCGGGAGTCCCCTACAATGAGCAGTTCTTC	CASSLAGVPYNEQFF
.	.	TRBV18	TRBJ2-7	TGTGCCAGCTCACCACCGAATGACTACGAGCAGTACTTC	CASSPPNDYEQYF
.	.	TRBV30	TRBJ1-2	TGTGCCTGGAGTGTATCGGTGAACTATGGCTACACCTTC	CAWSVSVNYGYTF